Listed here are 15 T cell receptor beta chains from one sample, sequenced in a study of CD8+CD57+ T cells in acquired aplastic anemia. Investigators profiled TCR beta VDJ and CDR3 from genomic DNA template. TCRdb recomputed calls from the reads with MiXCR, one row per CDR3 protein. The sample yields some 200,000 distinct CDR3 sequences, around 63% seen once. Input material: sorted CD4+, CD8+, or CD8+CD57+ T cells (not recorded which) from PBMCs. The receptors shown here come from a human donor in good health.

There are many counts of this clonotype. As DNA, the CDR3 is TGTGCCACCAGCAGAGTCGAGGCTGGGGCCAACGTCCTGACTTTC. It encodes CATSRVEAGANVLTF. The J gene is TRBJ2-6, the V gene TRBV15; D is unresolved. Germline lookup yields CDR1 LNHNV and CDR2 YYDKDF (reference sequence). The ends were cut back, 1 base at V and 2 bases at J, with 6 bases in the middle. The CDR3 is made up of 15 amino acids.

The chain combines TRBV7-8 with TRBJ1-1; TRBD1 might be the D (6 bases). Germline V lookup: CDR1 SGHVS, CDR2 FQNEAQ. The V end lost 3 bases, the J end lost 0 bases, and 8 bases lay between the germline ends. The CDR3 contains 14 residues. The CDR3 loop is CASSFGQLNTEAFF. CDR3 in DNA: TGTGCCAGCAGCTTCGGACAGTTGAACACTGAAGCTTTCTTT.

This clonotype was counted ten times or more. The chain links TRBV4-2 to TRBJ2-2; 9 positions agree with TRBD2. CDR1 and CDR2 from the germline V gene are LGHNA and YNFKEQ. Losses at the gene ends were 1 base for V and 4 bases for J; bases not matched to a gene: 4. The CDR3 runs to 16 residues. The CDR3 sequence: CASSQAWTSATGELFF. CDR3 DNA: TGTGCCAGCAGCCAAGCGTGGACTAGCGCCACCGGGGAGCTGTTTTTT.

The sample holds one count of this clonotype. This rearrangement joins TRBV5-1 to TRBJ1-1; D remains unclear. Germline V gene data show CDR1 as SGHRS and CDR2 as YFSETQ. The CDR3 has 15 amino acids. Trimming took off 5 bases at V and 3 bases at J, with 17 bases between the two ends. The CDR3 DNA sequence: TGCGCCAGCAGGCTTGCCCCCCGTGACGACACTGAAGCTTTCTTT. Its translation: CASRLAPRDDTEAFF.

V gene TRBV7-9 combines with J gene TRBJ2-1, with D unresolved. This CDR3 is 14 amino acids long. The germline V gene has CDR1 SEHNR and CDR2 FQNEAQ (reference sequence). Trimming took 2 bases from V and 5 from J, leaving 10 bases between them. The CDR3 DNA reads TGTGCCAGCAGCTTAACAGCAGCTAACAATGAGCAGTTCTTC. The encoded protein is CASSLTAANNEQFF.

The chain joins TRBV7-2 to TRBJ2-1, with D tentatively TRBD2 (6 bases). Per germline, CDR1 SGHTA and CDR2 FQGNSA. V was cut by 1 base and J by 0 bases, with 19 bases left in between. The CDR3 runs to 19 residues. For the CDR3, the DNA is TGTGCCAGCAGCTTAGTGTTGGGAGGAGCCCCGAGCTCCTACAATGAGCAGTTCTTC. Translating it yields CASSLVLGGAPSSYNEQFF.

This clonotype was detected a few times. The CDR3 DNA reads as TGTGCCAGCAAATGGACTAGCGAGCACACCGGGGAGCTGTTTTTT. It translates to CASKWTSEHTGELFF. This chain uses TRBV2 with TRBJ2-2, with 9 bases aligning to TRBD2. Germline CDR1 is SNHLY and CDR2 is FYNNEI. The trim removed 7 bases at V and 3 bases at J, leaving 6 bases unmatched. The CDR3 has 15 amino acids.

Comments on this clonotype: With a much larger clone just one base away, this may be a read error. The rearrangement uses TRBV12-3 or TRBV12-4 and TRBJ1-1, with D possibly TRBD1 on 6 matching bases. The CDR3 totals 14 residues. CDR3: CASGQTGLNTEAFF. The CDR3 nucleotides read TGTGCTAGTGGTCAGACAGGACTGAACACTGAAGCTTTCTTT.

This clonotype was found many times. This chain links TRBV7-9 with TRBJ2-2, with D perhaps assigned TRBD1 or TRBD2 (5 bases each). The CDR3 runs to 16 residues. Trimming shortened V by 4 bases and J by 0 bases, and 12 bases separated the two germline ends. Germline V gene sequence: CDR1 SEHNR, CDR2 FQNEAQ (reference sequence). For the CDR3, the DNA is TGTGCCAGCAGCTCTGCCGGGACCACGAACACCGGGGAGCTGTTTTTT. Protein: CASSSAGTTNTGELFF.

The chain employs TRBV24-1 and TRBJ2-1, with TRBD2 matching 10 bases. The length of the CDR3 is 16 residues. J gave up 6 bases and V 4 bases, and 8 bases lay outside the gene matches. Germline V gives CDR1 KGHDR, CDR2 SFDVKD. As DNA, the CDR3 is TGTGCCACCAGTGACCCTCATAGCGGGGGGTTCAATGAGCAGTTCTTC. Translating gives CATSDPHSGGFNEQFF.

V gene TRBV2 combines with J gene TRBJ1-1; no clear D gene. V was shortened by 3 bases and J by 11 bases, with 10 bases between the two germline ends. CDR3 length equals 11 residues. CDR1 is SNHLY and CDR2 is FYNNEI in the germline V gene. In DNA, the CDR3 is TGTGCCAGCAGTGACTTCTTCGGGGCTTTCTTT. Translating gives CASSDFFGAFF.

The rearrangement links TRBV9 to TRBJ2-1, with 7 bases lining up with TRBD2. Germline CDR1 SGDLS, CDR2 YYNGEE. This CDR3 spans 15 amino acids. V dropped 4 bases and J dropped 3; count of bases not matched to a gene: 7. CDR3 sequence: CASSLQLASYNEQFF. CDR3 coding DNA: TGTGCCAGCAGCCTTCAACTAGCGAGCTACAATGAGCAGTTCTTC.

This clonotype was recorded at least ten times. The J gene is TRBJ2-1, the V gene TRBV6-1; TRBD2 might be the D (7 bases). This CDR3 region has 16 residues. V was shortened by 1 base and J by 3 bases, with 13 bases between the two germline ends. In germline, CDR1 is MNHNS, CDR2 SASEGT. The CDR3 nucleotides are TGTGCCAGCAGTGAAGTGGGAGGGGGGGACTACAATGAGCAGTTCTTC. Translation gives CASSEVGGGDYNEQFF.

The chain carries TRBV19 and TRBJ2-5; TRBD2 matches at 11 bases. Germline assignment: CDR1 LNHDA and CDR2 SQIVND (reference sequence). The CDR3 is 14 amino acids. With V trimmed by 9 bases and J by 2 bases, 5 bases remained unmatched. CDR3 sequence reads: CARPTSGGQETQYF. CDR3 bases: TGTGCCAGGCCTACTAGCGGGGGTCAAGAGACCCAGTACTTC.

CDR3: CATSRPTPNTGELFF. DNA of the CDR3: TGTGCCACCAGCAGACCGACTCCGAACACCGGGGAGCTGTTTTTT. V and J are TRBV15 and TRBJ2-2; D uncertain. Germline assignment: CDR1 LNHNV and CDR2 YYDKDF (reference sequence). CDR3 length: 15 residues. Trimming cost V 2 bases and J 0 bases, with 7 bases left between them. The full variable domain, rest sourced from reference TRBV15 and TRBJ2-2, is DAMVIQNPRYQVTQFGKPVTLSCSQTLNHNVMYWYQQKSSQAPKLLFHYYDKDFNNEADTPDNFQSRRPNTSFCFLDIRSPGLGDTAMYLCATSRPTPNTGELFFGEGSRLTVL.